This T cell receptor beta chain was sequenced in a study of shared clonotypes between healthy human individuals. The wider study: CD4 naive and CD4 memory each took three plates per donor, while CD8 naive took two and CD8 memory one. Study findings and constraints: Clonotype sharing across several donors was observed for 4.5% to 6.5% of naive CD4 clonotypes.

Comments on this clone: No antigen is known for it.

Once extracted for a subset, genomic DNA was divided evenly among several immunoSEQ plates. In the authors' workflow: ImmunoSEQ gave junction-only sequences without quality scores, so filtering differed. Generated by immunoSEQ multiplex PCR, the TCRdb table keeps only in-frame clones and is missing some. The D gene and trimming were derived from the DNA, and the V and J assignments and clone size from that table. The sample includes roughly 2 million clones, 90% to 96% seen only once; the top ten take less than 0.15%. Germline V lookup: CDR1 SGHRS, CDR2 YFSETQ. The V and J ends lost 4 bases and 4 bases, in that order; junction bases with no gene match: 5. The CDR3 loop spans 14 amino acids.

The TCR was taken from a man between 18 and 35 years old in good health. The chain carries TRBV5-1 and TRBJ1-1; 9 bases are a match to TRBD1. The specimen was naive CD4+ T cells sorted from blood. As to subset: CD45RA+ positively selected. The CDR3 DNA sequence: TGCGCCAGCAGCGGAACGGGACAGGGCACTGAAGCTTTCTTT. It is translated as CASSGTGQGTEAFF.